This record concerns one T cell receptor (beta chain) sequence. Its target is unknown. The sample belongs to a study of T cells in Graves' hyperthyroidism and ophthalmopathy. Disease lasting under 3 months, a NOSPECS grade of at least 4, and a Clinical Activity Score of at least 3 were features of the ophthalmopathy patients. The PBMCs studied were ones that came from roughly 11 ml fresh peripheral blood. RNA transcripts were the template for amplifying TCR beta CDR3 regions. In the first-round RT-PCR of the TCR CDR3, the HTBI primer set was used. TCRdb reprocessed the multiplex PCR reads via MiXCR and lists one record per CDR3 protein. The sample records 450,000 to 650,000 distinct CDR3 sequences, approximately 17% being singletons. Study-wide points: The model's output predicted ophthalmopathy at a median of about 5.9 months prior to onset. Ophthalmopathy and stable hyperthyroidism were separated by a 13 V-J model.

The V gene end was trimmed by 5 bases and the J gene end by 9 bases; junction bases not matched to a gene: 15. Germline V gene data show CDR1 as MDHEN and CDR2 as SYDVKM. There are 17 residues in the CDR3. The specimen was blood. The V and J genes are TRBV28 and TRBJ2-7, with 14 bases fitting TRBD2. This TCR was recovered from a young woman with Graves' ophthalmopathy. The CDR3 DNA follows: TGTGCCAGCAGTATCGGGGGACTAGCGGGAGACCACTCGGGGCAGTACTTC. It codes for CASSIGGLAGDHSGQYF.